Detailed here is one TCR beta chain. This clone appeared once. The specificity of this receptor is unknown. No clone much larger than this one lies a single base away; base qualities are absent. Spanning cysteine to phenylalanine, the CDR3 consists of 17 amino acids. The sequence is cut down to CDR3 DNA, 51 bases in frame from base 1. After removal of 2 bases from V and 0 bases from J, the junction retains 8 bases not matched to a gene. CDR1 and CDR2 are read off the germline V gene as MNHEY and SVGEGT. The sample belongs to a study of blood T cell repertoires in COVID-19 (dated by TCRdb to 2020 to 2022). Study-wide context: Samples from collaborators originated in the United States, Italy and Spain and spanned both the acute and convalescent phases of COVID-19. The repertoires were made available in a free public database intended to serve as a resource for research on the immune response to SARS-CoV-2. Deeply sampled blood TCRbeta repertoires from subjects exposed to, actively infected with, or recovered from COVID-19 were included in the dataset. Nearly every sample came with metadata listing a de-identified subject ID, COVID-19 status, age in years and sex. Where available, HLA class I and class II types were obtained from metadata supplied by the sample provider rather than from assay-based typing. The material from the prospective study consisted of cDNA or gDNA derived from T cells, B-cell-depleted T cells, or PBMCs. Samples were obtained from the ongoing ImmuneRACE study (first 160 participants) and from about 1,300 subjects provided by 6 global collaborators.

Beyond this particular receptor, the publication reports: The amount of clinical and demographic metadata varied by source and participant and was provided uncurated.

The collaborating institutions used their own protocols to collect whole blood in K2EDTA tubes. For TCRbeta analysis, collaborators shipped samples as frozen whole blood, isolated PBMCs, or DNA extracted from either of those sample types. TCRbeta CDR3 regions were amplified from genomic DNA by means of the immunoSEQ Assay, a bias-controlled multiplex PCR. The published analysis was carried out like this. Within the assay, amplification of reference gene primers was used to estimate how many nucleated cells each sample contained. To quantify the absolute abundance of each unique TCRbeta CDR3 rearrangement, sequence reads were collapsed and filtered. For each sample, productive Simpson clonality was calculated as the square root of Simpson's diversity index over productive rearrangements. TCRdb mirrors the immuneACCESS table, restricted to in-frame sequences. Some clones are absent from its copies; in checked studies, under half trace to an unresolved V gene, and the reason for the others is unknown. D and trimming were read from the DNA, whereas the V and J calls and clone size are those reported in that table. This sample comprises about 260,000 clones, over 75% of them detected only once. The ten largest make up about 0.64% of the sample.

Sequenced sample: peripheral blood. The origin of this receptor is a human donor in a cohort sampled during active COVID-19. The chain uses TRBV6-2 or TRBV6-3 and TRBJ2-3; 7 of the junction bases match TRBD2. The CDR3 reads as follows: CASSYPRASGSTDTQYF. The DNA sequence is as follows: TGTGCCAGCAGTTACCCCCGGGCTAGCGGTAGCACAGATACGCAGTATTTT.